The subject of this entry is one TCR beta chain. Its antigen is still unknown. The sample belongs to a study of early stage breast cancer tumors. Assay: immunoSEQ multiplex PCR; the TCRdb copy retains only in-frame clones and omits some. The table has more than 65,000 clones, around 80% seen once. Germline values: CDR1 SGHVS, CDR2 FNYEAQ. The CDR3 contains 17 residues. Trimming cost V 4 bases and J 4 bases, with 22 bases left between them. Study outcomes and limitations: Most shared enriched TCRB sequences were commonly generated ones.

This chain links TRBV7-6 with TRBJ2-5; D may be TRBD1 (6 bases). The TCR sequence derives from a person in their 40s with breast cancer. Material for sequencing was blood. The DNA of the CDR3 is TGTGCCAGCAGCTCGGATAAGGGGGTGACGATCACAGAGACCCAGTACTTC. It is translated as CASSSDKGVTITETQYF.